This TCR beta chain was identified during a study of regulatory T cells in long-lasting Graves disease (dated by TCRdb to 2020 to 2023). In the study overall: In the newly diagnosed Graves' disease group, patients had been taking antithyroid drugs for less than 3 months. Persistent Graves' disease patients were compared with newly diagnosed Graves' disease patients by peripheral blood TCR sequencing and RNA sequencing. The study was conducted in China and was registered as a clinical trial. A total of roughly 33 samples underwent TCR sequencing: some 13 from persistent and 20 from newly diagnosed Graves' disease patients. What the research found in general, with its limitations: Persistent patients shared more public clonotypes among themselves (2,741) than newly diagnosed patients did (about 970). Sequencing and analysis were restricted to the TCR beta chain. The authors acknowledged the small sample size as a limitation that may reduce accuracy. Compared with newly diagnosed patients, persistent Graves' disease patients had lower TCR Shannon entropy and fewer highly expanded clones, which suggests clonal expansion. Peripheral blood alone was examined, since thyroid tissue, which constituted the primary lesion, could not be accessed. Persistent disease showed preferential use of TRBV28, TRBJ1-2 and TRBJ2-5, whereas newly diagnosed disease favored TRBV20-1 and TRBJ2-1.

This clonotype was recorded a few times. The specificity of this receptor is unknown. No per-base quality is available; no much larger clone lies one base away. CDR1 and CDR2 are read off the germline V gene as MNHNS and SASEGT. The germline V end is reduced by 0 bases and the J end by 0 bases; junction bases left unmatched: 11. Its CDR3 holds 18 amino acids, cysteine through phenylalanine. The entry retains the CDR3 DNA only, 54 bases that are in frame from base 1. The time point tag for this specimen amounts to: newly diagnosed GD, antithyroid drugs for less than 3 months. For both TCR sequencing and RNA sequencing, RNA was extracted from PBMCs using TRIzol. Graves' disease was diagnosed according to American Thyroid Association guidelines. Recruitment of patients was carried out at an endocrinology department in Xi'an, China. From each patient, about 8.9 milliliters of peripheral blood was collected into an EDTA anticoagulant tube. Ficoll Paque Plus density gradient separation was used to isolate PBMCs, and no additional T cell sorting was done. An Agilent 2100 Bioanalyzer and agarose gel were used to check RNA quality, and a NanoDrop 2000 was used to measure RNA concentration.

Library method: multiplex PCR. Instrument used: Illumina HiSeq 4000. To build TCR beta libraries, CDR3 regions were amplified by Arm-PCR using iRepertoire HTBI primers. PCR products were gel purified before sequencing. As for how the authors treated the data: Gene usage analysis of CDR3 amino acid clonotypes relied on the roughly 60 TRBV and around 14 TRBJ segments identified across samples. COPE and FqMerger were used to merge filtered high-quality paired reads into contigs. BLAST was used to align contigs to the IMGT TRBV, TRBD and TRBJ reference genes, and CDR3 was defined following IMGT. Clonotypes above 0.1% frequency were classified as highly expanded clones. Repertoire diversity was measured by Shannon entropy, and V-J evenness by the Gini coefficient. A clonotype was considered public if more than one individual shared it. The public reads were reprocessed in TCRdb via fastp at Q25 and MiXCR, keeping in-frame beta chains. A single entry per CDR3 protein holds the most common genes and DNA from its merged rows. The V and J calls and clone size come from TCRdb's table, not from the authors' own analysis. The sample table holds about 460,000 distinct CDR3 sequences, of which around 15% were seen once. The ten largest make up roughly 18% of the sample.

The data also belong to a second study, concerning T cells in Graves' hyperthyroidism and ophthalmopathy. The second study also describes: Stable Graves' hyperthyroidism was defined as the absence of progression to ophthalmopathy over 18 months of follow-up. Hyperthyroidism patients were aged 18 to 65 years and newly diagnosed, with disease duration of less than 2 months. Exclusion was applied to patients with uncontrolled infections, other autoimmune diseases, pregnancy or lactation. Diagnoses were based on clinical symptoms, serum thyroxine and TRAb, thyroid ultrasound and orbital computed tomography. The first round of RT-PCR for the TCR CDR3 was performed with the HTBI primer set and the Qiagen OneStep RT-PCR kit. Blood samples also contained most of the expanded thyroid clonotypes (frequency above 0.001), which suggests that blood repertoires may reflect thyroid immune responses. A model built on a 13 V-J signature distinguished ophthalmopathy from stable hyperthyroidism, reaching over 85% sensitivity and about 81% specificity in cross-validation and 80%/75% in testing. In validation, progression to ophthalmopathy was predicted by the model with roughly 71% sensitivity and roughly 76% specificity, a median of about 6.4 months before onset. To identify TCR V-J signatures that set the groups apart, the researchers used a discovery cohort of 90 to 100 patients, made up of under 50 with Graves' ophthalmopathy and 57 with stable Graves' hyperthyroidism. Prospective prediction of ophthalmopathy was tested in an independent validation cohort of fewer than 20 hyperthyroidism patients and 15 to 17 patients who later progressed to ophthalmopathy. For training and testing, the roughly 100 patients in the discovery cohort were randomly divided in a 7:3 ratio. Thyroid tissue and blood T-cell repertoires from about 6 Graves' hyperthyroidism patients were also compared in the study. Once sampling was done, hyperthyroidism patients were given methimazole at a starting dose of 30 mg daily, whereas ophthalmopathy patients were given high-dose intravenous methylprednisolone. The libraries were constructed in a second round of multiplex PCR and then size-selected and purified. Libraries were sequenced paired-end with 100 bp reads on an Illumina HiSeq2000. SOAPnuke was used to process the raw data, with reads discarded if the reads contained adapters or uncalled bases, had a mean Phred below 15, or lacked an exact constant-primer or identifier match. COPE v1.2.5 was used to merge the high-quality paired reads, and each unique nucleotide sequence was defined as a clonotype. MiTCR v1.1 was used to align the clonotypes against IMGT TRBV, TRBD and TRBJ reference segments. The analysis was restricted to V-J combinations with a frequency above 0.0001, which together covered about 99% of the repertoires. The TCS score was defined as the ratio of F50 (clonal expansion) to E x V (chaos), calculated using BLOSUM62-based TCRdist between CDR3 peptides within each V-J. Welch's t-statistics and random forest reduced 450 to 600 V-J features to under 15, which were used in a naive Bayes classifier (R e1071). Sample size was not statistically predetermined, and blinding of investigators to group allocation was not performed. TCR Vbeta CDR3 sequencing of 130 to 150 peripheral blood samples (around 45 ophthalmopathy, around 80 hyperthyroidism and roughly 17 progressor patients) is reported in the paper.

The TCR was taken from a woman aged 45-59 years with Graves disease. Donor details come from another sample of the same person, matched by shared clones. The chain is encoded by TRBV6-1 joined to TRBJ2-7; 7 nucleotides in the junction match TRBD2. Sequences were derived from peripheral blood mononuclear cells (PBMCs), sampled at new diagnosis, from a patient treated with antithyroid drugs. The CDR3 sequence is CASSEALSGAGFSYEQYF. In nucleotide form, the sequence is TGTGCCAGCAGTGAAGCTCTTTCCGGAGCGGGGTTCTCCTACGAGCAGTACTTC.